This T cell receptor beta chain emerged from a study of blood T cell repertoires in COVID-19. Study as a whole: Some COVID-19 samples were acute and others convalescent; all came from the United States, Italy and Spain.

Adults between about 18 and 89 years of age took part from 20 to 25 US areas. Two negative PCRs, clearance, or symptom resolution had been documented for recovered Cohort 3 donors. This CDR3 region has 16 residues. Methods used by the authors: Cell counts per sample came from amplifying reference gene primers. Clones were sequenced by immunoSEQ multiplex PCR, and TCRdb holds only the in-frame ones, with some missing. V, J and clone size derive from that table, while D and trimming were established from the DNA sequence. The sample contains over 300,000 clones, 70% to 90% of which appear only once. This chain connects TRBV21-1 to TRBJ1-4; the table's D call of TRBD1 was not tested on the DNA. TRBV21-1 is annotated as a pseudogene. The sample was PBMCs or T cells enriched from blood (not recorded which). The receptor's source is a man aged 25 to 40 who had recovered from COVID-19. For the CDR3, the DNA is TGTGCCAGCAGCATTATCAAACAGGGGGAACGTGAAAAACTGTTTTTT. This translates into CASSIIKQGEREKLFF.